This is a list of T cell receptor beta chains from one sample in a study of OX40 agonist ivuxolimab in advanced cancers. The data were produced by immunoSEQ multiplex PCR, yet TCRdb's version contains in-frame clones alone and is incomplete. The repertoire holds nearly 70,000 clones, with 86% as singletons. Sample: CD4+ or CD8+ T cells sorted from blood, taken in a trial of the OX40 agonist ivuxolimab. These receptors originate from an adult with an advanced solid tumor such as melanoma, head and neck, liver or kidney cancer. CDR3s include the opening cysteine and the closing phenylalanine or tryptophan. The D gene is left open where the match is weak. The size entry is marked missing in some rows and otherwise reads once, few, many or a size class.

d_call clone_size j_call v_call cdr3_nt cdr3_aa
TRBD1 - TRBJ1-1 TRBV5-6 TGTGCCAGCAGCTTGTCAGGGGGGGTTGAAGCTTTCTTT CASSLSGGVEAFF
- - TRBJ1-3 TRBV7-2 TGTGCCAGCAGCTTAGAGGTCGGGAACACCATATATTTT CASSLEVGNTIYF
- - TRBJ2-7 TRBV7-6 TGTGCCAGCAGCTTAGTGGTAGGGGGCTACGAGCAGTACTTC CASSLVVGGYEQYF
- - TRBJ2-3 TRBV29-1 TGCAGCGTTGATCCGCTCGGACAGTGGGGACTTACGCAGTATTTT CSVDPLGQWGLTQYF
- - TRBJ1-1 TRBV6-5 TGTGCCAGCCGCCAAAGAGTCGGGCCCACTGAAGCTTTCTTT CASRQRVGPTEAFF
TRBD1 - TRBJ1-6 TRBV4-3 TGCGCCAGCAGCCAGAGGGGGCAGGATAATTCACCCCTCCACTTT CASSQRGQDNSPLHF
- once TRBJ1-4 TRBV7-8 TGTGCCAGCAGCTTAGACAGGGTTGAAAAACTGTTTTTT CASSLDRVEKLFF
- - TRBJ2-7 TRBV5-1 TGCGCCAGCAGCTTGGCTTCCGGCGACGAGCAGTACTTC CASSLASGDEQYF
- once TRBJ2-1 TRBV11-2 TGTGCCAGCAGCTTAGAAGGGAGGCACAATGAGCAGTTCTTC CASSLEGRHNEQFF
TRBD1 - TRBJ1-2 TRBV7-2 TGTGCCAGCAGCCCAGGGACAGCCTCTAACTATGGCTACACCTTC CASSPGTASNYGYTF
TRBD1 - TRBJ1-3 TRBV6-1 TGTGCCAGCAGTGAAGTTAGGACAGGAACAAGCTCTGGAAACACCATATATTTT CASSEVRTGTSSGNTIYF
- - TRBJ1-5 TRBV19 TGTGCCACCTGGGGGGGGGATAGCAATCAGCCCCAGCATTTT CATWGGDSNQPQHF
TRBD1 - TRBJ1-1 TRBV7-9 TGTGCCAGCAGCCTAGATGGACAGGGTGGGAAACGGAACACTGAAGCTTTCTTT CASSLDGQGGKRNTEAFF
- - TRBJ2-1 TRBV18 TGTGCCAGCTCACCAAGCGTCAGACAGGCTCGGAACAATGAGCAGTTCTTC CASSPSVRQARNNEQFF
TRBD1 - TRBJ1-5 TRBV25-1 TGTGCCAGCAGTGGGACAGGAGGGAATCAGCCCCAGCATTTT CASSGTGGNQPQHF
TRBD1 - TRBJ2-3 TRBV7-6 TGTGCCAGCAGCCTAACGACAGGGGGCAATTTTGATACGCAGTATTTT CASSLTTGGNFDTQYF
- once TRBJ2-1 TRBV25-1 TGTGCCAGCAGTGAATGGGACGGAATCGCCTACAATGAGCAGTTCTTC CASSEWDGIAYNEQFF